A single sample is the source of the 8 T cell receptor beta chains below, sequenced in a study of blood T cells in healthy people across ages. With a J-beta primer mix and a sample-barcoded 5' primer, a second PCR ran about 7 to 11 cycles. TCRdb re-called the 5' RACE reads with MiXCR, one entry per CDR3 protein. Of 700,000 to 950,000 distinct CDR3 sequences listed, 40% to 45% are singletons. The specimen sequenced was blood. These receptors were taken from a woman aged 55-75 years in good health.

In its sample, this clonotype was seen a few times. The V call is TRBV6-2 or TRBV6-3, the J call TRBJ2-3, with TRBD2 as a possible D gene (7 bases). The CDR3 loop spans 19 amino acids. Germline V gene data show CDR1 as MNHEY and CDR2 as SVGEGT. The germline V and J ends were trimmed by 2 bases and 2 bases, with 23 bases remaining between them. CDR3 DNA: TGTGCCAGCAGTTACCCCTCGGGGGGCAGCTACGATTACACAGATACGCAGTATTTT. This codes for CASSYPSGGSYDYTDTQYF.

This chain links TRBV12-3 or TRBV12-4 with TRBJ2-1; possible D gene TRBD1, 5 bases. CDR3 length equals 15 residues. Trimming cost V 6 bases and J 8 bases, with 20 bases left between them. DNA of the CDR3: TGTGCCAGCAGGATCCGACAGATAGGGTATGATGAGCAGTTCTTC. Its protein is CASRIRQIGYDEQFF.

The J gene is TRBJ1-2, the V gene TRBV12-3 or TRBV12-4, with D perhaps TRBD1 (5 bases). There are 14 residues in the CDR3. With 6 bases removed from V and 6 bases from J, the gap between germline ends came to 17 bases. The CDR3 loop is CASSSFEGSHGYTF. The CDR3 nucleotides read TGTGCCAGCAGCTCATTCGAGGGGTCCCATGGCTACACCTTC.

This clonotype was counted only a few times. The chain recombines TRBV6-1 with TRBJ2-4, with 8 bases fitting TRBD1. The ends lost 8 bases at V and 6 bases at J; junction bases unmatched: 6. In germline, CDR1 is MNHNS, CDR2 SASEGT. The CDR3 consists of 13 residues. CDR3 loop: CASAKQGVNIQYF. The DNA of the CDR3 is TGTGCCAGCGCAAAACAGGGGGTAAACATTCAGTACTTC.

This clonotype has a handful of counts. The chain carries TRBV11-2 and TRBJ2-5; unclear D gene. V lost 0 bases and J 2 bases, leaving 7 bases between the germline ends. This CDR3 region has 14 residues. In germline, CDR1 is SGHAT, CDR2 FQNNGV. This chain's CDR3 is CASSLDEAQETQYF. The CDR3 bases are TGTGCCAGCAGCTTAGATGAAGCACAAGAGACCCAGTACTTC.

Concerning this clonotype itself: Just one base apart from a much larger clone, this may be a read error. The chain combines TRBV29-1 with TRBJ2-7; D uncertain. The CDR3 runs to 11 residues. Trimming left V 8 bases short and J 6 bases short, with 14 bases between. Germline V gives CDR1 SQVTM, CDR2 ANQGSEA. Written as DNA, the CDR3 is TGCAGCCCTGACCCGGGCTCCGAGCAGTACTTC. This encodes CSPDPGSEQYF.

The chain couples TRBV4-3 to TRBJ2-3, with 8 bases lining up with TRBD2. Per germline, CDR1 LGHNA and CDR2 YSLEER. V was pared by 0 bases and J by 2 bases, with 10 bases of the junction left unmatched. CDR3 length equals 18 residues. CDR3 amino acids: CASSQDPYPSGPTDTQYF. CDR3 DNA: TGCGCCAGCAGCCAAGATCCCTATCCTAGCGGGCCCACAGATACGCAGTATTTT.

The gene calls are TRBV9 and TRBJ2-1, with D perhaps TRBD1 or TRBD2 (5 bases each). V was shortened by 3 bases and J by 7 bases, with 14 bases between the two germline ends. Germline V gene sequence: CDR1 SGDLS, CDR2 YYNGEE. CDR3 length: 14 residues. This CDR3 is CASSGAGGSNEQFF. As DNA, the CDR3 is TGTGCCAGCAGCGGGGCTGGGGGATCAAATGAGCAGTTCTTC.